The next 15 T cell receptor beta chains were all read from a single sample in a study of shared clonotypes between healthy human individuals. Generated by immunoSEQ multiplex PCR, the TCRdb table keeps only in-frame clones and is missing some. The table lists over 850,000 clones, around 82% of them singletons, with around 0.47% in the top ten. Source material: memory CD4+ T cells from PBMCs. The subset: CD45RA-negative fraction. Receptors originate from a man aged 18 to 29 in good health. Some clones in this sample may be carry-over from other donors' samples.

The gene calls are TRBV4-2 and TRBJ1-4, with D uncertain. Trimming removed 0 bases at V and 11 bases at J, with 19 bases between. This CDR3 contains 16 residues. Germline lookup yields CDR1 LGHNA and CDR2 YNFKEQ. The CDR3 nucleotides are TGTGCCAGCAGCCAAGATATCTCAGGCGGTGATGGGAAACTGTTTTTT. Amino acids: CASSQDISGGDGKLFF.

The rearrangement joins TRBV2 to TRBJ2-2; 13 nucleotides line up with TRBD2. The germline V gene encodes CDR1 SNHLY and CDR2 FYNNEI. The length of the CDR3 is 15 residues. Unmatched junction bases numbered 5, after V lost 7 bases and J lost 6 bases. DNA for the CDR3: TGTGCCAGCACTCCACTAGCGGGAGGGCCCGGGGAGCTGTTTTTT. Residues: CASTPLAGGPGELFF.

The CDR3 sequence is CASSAGGSGRVYGYTF. CDR3 DNA: TGTGCCAGCAGCGCCGGGGGCAGCGGAAGGGTCTATGGCTACACCTTC. The rearrangement uses TRBV28 and TRBJ1-2, with D tentatively TRBD1 (6 bases). There are 16 residues in the CDR3. Germline V gene lookup returns CDR1 MDHEN and CDR2 SYDVKM. V was shortened by 6 bases and J by 4 bases, with 21 bases between the two germline ends.

This clone was detected only once. The chain has TRBV30 and TRBJ2-3; no clear D gene. This CDR3 region has 16 residues. Looked up from germline, CDR1 is GTSNPN and CDR2 is SVGIG (reference sequence). The V end lost 4 bases, the J end lost 5 bases, and 22 bases lay between the germline ends. CDR3 residues: CAWTDRGLEKGDTQYF. In DNA form, the CDR3 reads TGTGCCTGGACGGATCGTGGCCTAGAAAAGGGAGATACGCAGTATTTT.

The chain uses TRBV7-9 and TRBJ2-3; a weak D match, TRBD1 (6 bases). V was trimmed by 0 bases and J by 8 bases, leaving 6 bases between them. The CDR3 sequence is 12 residues long. Germline lookup yields CDR1 SEHNR and CDR2 FQNEAQ (reference sequence). The CDR3 reads CASSLARGTQYF. Written as DNA, the CDR3 is TGTGCCAGCAGCTTAGCCAGGGGTACGCAGTATTTT.

The chain carries TRBV9 and TRBJ2-2; 10 nucleotides align to TRBD1. From germline, CDR1 is SGDLS and CDR2 YYNGEE. The CDR3 sequence is 16 residues long. V shed 4 bases, J shed 1 base, and the junction held 4 bases outside the gene matches. DNA of the CDR3: TGTGCCAGCAGCACTCGGACAGGGGGGAACACCGGGGAGCTGTTTTTT. As protein: CASSTRTGGNTGELFF. Together with reference TRBV9 and TRBJ2-2, the CDR3 gives the full variable domain: DSGVTQTPKHLITATGQRVTLRCSPRSGDLSVYWYQQSLDQGLQFLIQYYNGEERAKGNILERFSAQQFPDLHSELNLSSLELGDSALYFCASSTRTGGNTGELFFGEGSRLTVL.

On this clone itself: The same CDR3 is also encoded by other DNA sequences in this sample. The rearrangement uses TRBV19 and TRBJ1-5; D might be TRBD1 (5 bases). The V end lost 2 bases, the J end lost 4 bases, and 6 bases lay between the germline ends. The CDR3 has 13 residues. Germline CDR1 and CDR2: LNHDA and SQIVND (reference sequence). CDR3 nucleotides: TGTGCCAGTAGTATAAGGGGTAATCAGCCCCAGCATTTT. It yields the protein CASSIRGNQPQHF.

The chain joins TRBV29-1 to TRBJ2-3, with TRBD2 matching over 7 bases. The J segment lost 2 bases and the V segment lost 4 bases, leaving 3 bases of the junction unmatched. CDR1 and CDR2 from the germline V gene are SQVTM and ANQGSEA. This CDR3 spans 13 amino acids. The CDR3 reads CSVASGHTDTQYF. The CDR3 bases are TGCAGCGTTGCTAGCGGCCACACAGATACGCAGTATTTT.

The chain combines TRBV7-2 with TRBJ2-5; TRBD1 matches at 12 bases. The CDR3 runs to 15 residues. After removal of 6 bases from V and 7 bases from J, the junction contained 9 bases not matched to a gene. In germline, CDR1 is SGHTA, CDR2 FQGNSA. The CDR3 nucleotides read TGTGCCAGCAGGTCGCGACCGGGACAGGGGGCGACCCAGTACTTC. Translation: CASRSRPGQGATQYF.

The CDR3, as DNA: TGTGCCAGCAGCCGAATCGGGTTTTACACAGATACGCAGTATTTT. Encoded protein: CASSRIGFYTDTQYF. V usage is TRBV28 and J usage is TRBJ2-3; no definite D call. Germline V lookup: CDR1 MDHEN, CDR2 SYDVKM. V dropped 6 bases and J dropped 2 bases, with 15 bases sitting between them. The CDR3 has 15 residues.

The chain joins TRBV7-7 to TRBJ1-2; unclear D gene. Germline V CDR1 and CDR2: SSHAT, FNYEAQ (reference sequence). This CDR3 contains 19 residues. Deletions cut 3 bases from V and 4 bases from J, with 27 bases between. Here the CDR3 reads CASSLFIKCRSRKTYGYTF. The CDR3 DNA is TGTGCCAGCAGCTTGTTTATTAAGTGCCGAAGCCGAAAGACCTATGGCTACACCTTC.

The gene calls are TRBV27 and TRBJ2-5, with 9 bases matching TRBD2. Trimming cost V 7 bases and J 4 bases; bases outside gene matches: 7. The CDR3 has 14 amino acids. Germline V gene sequence: CDR1 MNHEY, CDR2 SMNVEV (reference sequence). This CDR3 reads CASNSGTSRETQYF. In DNA form, the CDR3 reads TGTGCCAGCAACTCCGGGACTAGCAGAGAGACCCAGTACTTC.

The V gene is TRBV5-5, the J gene TRBJ2-6; TRBD1 agrees at 10 bases. The CDR3 extends over 19 amino acids. The germline gives CDR1 SGHKS, CDR2 YYEKEE (reference sequence). V gave up 0 bases and J gave up 0 bases; unmatched junction bases: 6. The CDR3 loop is CASSLGRQGADSGANVLTF. The DNA of the CDR3 is TGTGCCAGCAGCTTGGGGAGACAGGGGGCTGACTCTGGGGCCAACGTCCTGACTTTC.

The gene calls are TRBV27 and TRBJ1-1; possibly TRBD1 for D (5 bases). This CDR3 comprises 13 residues. Trimming removed 4 bases at V and 4 bases at J, with 10 bases between. The germline V gene has CDR1 MNHEY and CDR2 SMNVEV (reference sequence). The CDR3, as DNA: TGTGCCAGCAGTTGGGGAAGGGGCACTGAAGCTTTCTTT. Translated, it gives CASSWGRGTEAFF.

The V gene is TRBV20-1, the J gene TRBJ1-1; D remains unclear. This CDR3 contains 11 residues. CDR1 is DFQATT and CDR2 is SNEGSKA in the germline V gene (reference sequence). V was cut by 0 bases and J by 11 bases, with 10 bases left in between. CDR3 coding DNA: TGCAGTGCTAGAGACACCTATGGGGCTTTCTTT. Protein sequence: CSARDTYGAFF.